This is a list of T cell receptor beta chains from one sample in a study of cytotoxic CD8 clonotypes in ibrutinib-treated CLL. The repertoire was sequenced with immunoSEQ multiplex PCR; TCRdb's copy has only in-frame clones and lacks some. There are some 40,000 clones in the sample; around 63% occur only once, and approximately 7.7% lies in the top ten. This specimen consisted of PBMCs, obtained at disease progression, from a patient treated with ibrutinib. The receptor source for this set is a human donor with chronic lymphocytic leukemia. CDR3s include the opening cysteine and the closing phenylalanine or tryptophan. The D gene is left open where the match is weak. Not every row has a clone size; where given, it reads once, few, many or a size class.

>TRBV28|NA|TRBJ1-4|NA
CASSEAQISTGKLFF
TGTGCCAGCAGTGAGGCACAGATATCGACAGGAAAACTGTTTTTT
>TRBV6-1|few|TRBJ2-7|TRBD2
CASSEARASGRHEQYF
TGTGCCAGCAGTGAAGCGCGGGCTAGCGGGAGGCACGAGCAGTACTTC
>TRBV28|few|TRBJ2-7|NA
CASSPGGWDEQYF
TGTGCCAGCAGCCCCGGCGGATGGGACGAGCAGTACTTC
>TRBV19|few|TRBJ1-1|NA
CASSIVGGGTEAFF
TGTGCCAGTAGTATAGTAGGGGGGGGCACTGAAGCTTTCTTT
>TRBV2|NA|TRBJ2-2|NA
CASSLFGWNTGELFF
TGTGCCAGCAGTCTTTTTGGATGGAACACCGGGGAGCTGTTTTTT
>TRBV30|NA|TRBJ2-2|NA
CACRQLGYTGELFF
TGTGCCTGTCGACAGCTCGGCTACACCGGGGAGCTGTTTTTT
>TRBV27|NA|TRBJ2-7|TRBD2
CASSLGLAGAVWYF
TGTGCCAGCAGTTTAGGGCTAGCGGGAGCCGTTTGGTACTTC
>TRBV9|NA|TRBJ2-5|TRBD1
CASSRDRGGEETQYF
TGTGCCAGCAGCAGGGACAGGGGAGGAGAAGAGACCCAGTACTTC
>TRBV12-5|NA|TRBJ1-1|NA
CASGLVLFGRGRTEAFF
TGTGCTAGTGGTTTGGTCCTCTTCGGAAGGGGCCGCACTGAAGCTTTCTTT
>TRBV10-3|once|TRBJ2-7|NA
CASEPGGISYEQYF
TGTGCCTCTGAGCCAGGTGGGATCTCCTACGAGCAGTACTTC
>TRBV27|NA|TRBJ2-5|NA
CASSLTGMETQYF
TGTGCCAGCAGTTTAACAGGGATGGAGACCCAGTACTTC
>TRBV28|once|TRBJ1-5|NA
CASSPGFSNQPQHF
TGTGCCAGCAGCCCAGGGTTTAGCAATCAGCCCCAGCATTTT
>TRBV5-1|few|TRBJ2-1|NA
CASSRTDTDLLRSYNEQFF
TGCGCCAGCAGCCGGACAGACACTGACCTCCTACGCTCCTACAATGAGCAGTTCTTC
>TRBV11-3|NA|TRBJ2-7|TRBD2
CASSLEGVGTSGSYEQYF
TGTGCCAGCAGCTTAGAGGGGGTCGGGACTAGCGGATCCTACGAGCAGTACTTC
>TRBV27|NA|TRBJ2-1|NA
CASSLWGPNEQFF
TGTGCCAGCAGTTTATGGGGCCCGAATGAGCAGTTCTTC
>TRBV10-3|NA|TRBJ2-2|TRBD1
CAISGTGWGGELFF
TGTGCCATCAGTGGGACAGGGTGGGGCGGGGAGCTGTTTTTT
>TRBV6-1|once|TRBJ1-1|TRBD1
CASLVTGGVTEAFF
TGTGCCAGCTTAGTGACAGGGGGTGTGACTGAAGCTTTCTTT
>TRBV7-3|NA|TRBJ2-3|NA
CASSSGADTQYF
TGTGCCAGCAGCTCAGGGGCAGATACGCAGTATTTT
>TRBV11-1|NA|TRBJ2-3|NA
CASSLDSLHTDTQYF
TGTGCCAGCAGCCTTGACAGCCTTCACACAGATACGCAGTATTTT
>TRBV2|NA|TRBJ2-1|NA
CASSERRVATNEQFF
TGTGCCAGCAGTGAAAGGAGGGTAGCGACGAATGAGCAGTTCTTC
>TRBV9|NA|TRBJ2-7|NA
CASSSGTLNYEQYF
TGTGCCAGCAGCTCCGGGACACTAAACTACGAGCAGTACTTC
>TRBV7-6|NA|TRBJ2-1|NA
CASSSVMGYNEQFF
TGTGCCAGCAGCTCGGTTATGGGGTACAATGAGCAGTTCTTC
>TRBV7-9|medium-sized|TRBJ2-1|NA
CASSLQYNEQFF
TGTGCCAGCAGCCTCCAGTACAATGAGCAGTTCTTC
>TRBV28|NA|TRBJ1-5|NA
CASSFPYSNQPQHF
TGTGCCAGCAGTTTTCCGTATAGCAATCAGCCCCAGCATTTT
>TRBV9|NA|TRBJ1-1|NA
CATSTDFNTEAFF
TGTGCCACGTCGACAGACTTTAACACTGAAGCTTTCTTT
>TRBV30|NA|TRBJ1-3|NA
CAWSVSYSGNTIYF
TGTGCCTGGAGTGTCAGTTACTCTGGAAACACCATATATTTT
>TRBV25-1|once|TRBJ2-5|TRBD2
CASSEYIRAGGGETQYF
TGTGCCAGCAGTGAATATATTCGAGCGGGAGGTGGCGAGACCCAGTACTTC
>TRBV11-2|NA|TRBJ2-2|NA
CASSPLRENTGELFF
TGTGCCAGCAGCCCTTTGCGGGAAAACACCGGGGAGCTGTTTTTT
>TRBV27|few|TRBJ2-7|TRBD2
CASSLSSGRAYEQYF
TGTGCCAGCAGTTTATCGTCAGGGAGGGCCTACGAGCAGTACTTC
>TRBV12-1|NA|TRBJ2-7|NA
CASSVPSGSTSNEQYF
TGTGCCAGCAGCGTCCCTAGCGGGAGTACCTCCAACGAGCAGTACTTC
>TRBV11-3|NA|TRBJ2-1|TRBD1
CASRLGQGGNEQFF
TGTGCCAGCAGATTGGGACAGGGGGGCAATGAGCAGTTCTTC
>TRBV4-3|NA|TRBJ2-3|NA
CASSQEAGYIADTQYF
TGCGCCAGCAGCCAAGAGGCGGGGTATATCGCAGATACGCAGTATTTT
>TRBV23-1|few|TRBJ2-3|NA
CASRDSPSTDTQYF
TGCGCCAGCAGGGACTCTCCTAGCACAGATACGCAGTATTTT
>TRBV5-5|NA|TRBJ1-5|NA
CASSRGFGNQPQHF
TGTGCCAGCAGCCGCGGGTTCGGCAATCAGCCCCAGCATTTT
>TRBV5-1|NA|TRBJ2-1|TRBD2
CASSLAPAGGGGSYNEQFF
TGCGCCAGCAGCTTGGCCCCAGCGGGAGGGGGAGGCTCCTACAATGAGCAGTTCTTC
>TRBV5-1|few|TRBJ2-5|NA
CASSLVGGTETQYF
TGCGCCAGCAGCTTGGTTGGGGGGACAGAGACCCAGTACTTC
>TRBV9|once|TRBJ1-1|NA
CASSVGSPRGNTEAFF
TGTGCCAGCAGCGTAGGATCCCCCAGGGGGAACACTGAAGCTTTCTTT
>TRBV4-3|few|TRBJ2-7|NA
CASSQDWRVAEQYF
TGCGCCAGCAGCCAAGATTGGAGGGTAGCCGAGCAGTACTTC
>TRBV6-6|once|TRBJ1-4|NA
CASISPTTNEKLFF
TGTGCCAGCATCTCCCCTACAACTAATGAAAAACTGTTTTTT
>TRBV5-1|NA|TRBJ2-5|TRBD2
CASSLAASGSQETQYF
TGCGCCAGCAGCTTGGCCGCTAGCGGGAGCCAAGAGACCCAGTACTTC
>TRBV10-3|NA|TRBJ2-4|NA
CAISDKLGIQYF
TGTGCCATCAGTGATAAATTAGGAATTCAGTACTTC
>TRBV7-2|NA|TRBJ2-1|NA
CASSLEGRLGNEQFF
TGTGCCAGCAGCTTAGAGGGCCGGCTCGGCAATGAGCAGTTCTTC
>TRBV11-2|NA|TRBJ2-5|NA
CASSFGETQYF
TGTGCCAGCAGCTTCGGGGAGACCCAGTACTTC
>TRBV7-8|NA|TRBJ2-7|NA
CASSLEGSFGYEQYF
TGTGCCAGCAGCTTAGAGGGTAGTTTTGGATACGAGCAGTACTTC
>TRBV14|NA|TRBJ1-2|NA
CASSLSGVSNYGYTF
TGTGCCAGCAGCCTAAGTGGAGTATCTAACTATGGCTACACCTTC
>TRBV5-5|once|TRBJ2-6|TRBD2
CASSFSAGAGANVLTF
TGTGCCAGCAGCTTCTCGGCGGGGGCTGGGGCCAACGTCCTGACTTTC
>TRBV7-9|NA|TRBJ2-7|NA
CASSLEALVLGSDRHEQYF
TGTGCCAGCAGCTTAGAAGCCCTGGTTCTCGGGTCTGACCGGCACGAGCAGTACTTC
>TRBV19|NA|TRBJ1-6|NA
CASSIEDYSPLHF
TGTGCCAGTAGTATAGAGGACTATTCACCCCTCCACTTT
>TRBV5-1|NA|TRBJ2-1|TRBD1
CASYDRAGNNEQFF
TGCGCCAGCTACGACAGGGCTGGGAACAATGAGCAGTTCTTC
>TRBV6-1|few|TRBJ2-1|NA
CASSNGQWPYNEQFF
TGTGCCAGCAGTAACGGACAGTGGCCCTACAATGAGCAGTTCTTC
>TRBV2|NA|TRBJ1-4|NA
CASSGQGSNEKLFF
TGTGCCAGCAGTGGGCAAGGGTCTAACGAAAAACTGTTTTTT
>TRBV7-2|NA|TRBJ1-2|NA
CASSLLYGGLGGYTF
TGTGCCAGCAGTCTACTCTATGGGGGGCTTGGAGGCTACACCTTC
>TRBV5-1|NA|TRBJ2-5|NA
CASTARDPRETQYF
TGCGCCAGCACCGCAAGGGACCCCCGAGAGACCCAGTACTTC